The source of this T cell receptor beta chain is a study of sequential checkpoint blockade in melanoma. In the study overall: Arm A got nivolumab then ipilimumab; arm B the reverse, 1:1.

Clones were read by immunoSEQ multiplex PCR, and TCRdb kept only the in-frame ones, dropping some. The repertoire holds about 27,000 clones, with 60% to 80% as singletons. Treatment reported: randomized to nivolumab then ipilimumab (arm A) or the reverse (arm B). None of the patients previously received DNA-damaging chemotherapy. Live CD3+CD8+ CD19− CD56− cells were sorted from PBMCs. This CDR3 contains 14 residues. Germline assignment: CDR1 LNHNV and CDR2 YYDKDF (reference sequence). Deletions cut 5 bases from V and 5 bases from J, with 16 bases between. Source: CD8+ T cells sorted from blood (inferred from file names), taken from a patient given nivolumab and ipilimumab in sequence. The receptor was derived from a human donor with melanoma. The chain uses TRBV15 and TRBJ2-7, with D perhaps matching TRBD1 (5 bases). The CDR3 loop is CATSRQGWVDEQYF. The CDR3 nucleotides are TGTGCCACCAGCCGCCAGGGTTGGGTTGACGAGCAGTACTTC.